This T cell receptor (beta chain) stems from a study of T-cell memory formation after mild COVID-19 (TCRdb year 2021). Broadly, across the study: Most TCR sequence clusters were specific to one of the two donors. T-cell clones expanding and contracting after mild COVID-19 in a couple of donors were tracked by longitudinal TCRalpha and TCRbeta repertoire sequencing. The cohort comprised two young, previously healthy adult volunteers, one female and one male.

This clonotype was observed a few times. No cognate antigen has been identified for it. No much larger clone is present one base from it, and per-base qualities are unavailable. On the study overall, not on this receptor specifically: Clones that contracted from day 15 to 85 showed balanced CD4/CD8 phenotypes, whereas a second wave of clones that expanded from day 15 to 37 leaned towards CD4+. Contracting CD4+ clones turned up mainly in the CM and EM memory subsets, whereas EMRA was where CD8+ clones were enriched. The second-wave clones that peaked on day 37 were not confirmed to be SARS-CoV-2 specific. Only two mild cases were covered in the study, and larger cohorts including severe cases with pre-infection samples were considered necessary. Some responding clones were detected in pre-infection memory, which suggested that pre-existing cross-reactive memory T cells had joined the SARS-CoV-2 response.

Ficoll-Paque density gradient centrifugation was the method used to isolate PBMCs. Spanning cysteine to phenylalanine, the CDR3 consists of 16 amino acids. Only the CDR3 part of the read is kept: 48 bases, read in frame from the first base. The germline V gene gives CDR1 as SGHTA and CDR2 as FQGNSA. The V end loses 1 base and the J end loses 1 base, and a stretch of 13 bases separates them. TCRdb lists the instrument as Illumina NovaSeq 6000. cDNA libraries for TCRalpha and TCRbeta were prepared by 5'RACE using constant-segment primers, with sample barcodes and unique molecular identifiers added. RNA was extracted from every sample with Trizol reagent. Amplification of the libraries took two PCR steps, and the second step added a second sample barcode plus Illumina TruSeq adapters. The libraries were sequenced on an Illumina NovaSeq using 2 x 150 bp paired-end reads. In the original analysis: Demultiplexing of reads and collapsing into UMI-guided consensus sequences were performed with migec v1.2.7. Using mixcr v2.1.11, UMI consensuses were aligned to TRA and TRB V and J templates and then assembled into clonotypes. Expanded or contracted clonotypes were those called significant by both edgeR and NoisET, with noise models trained on biological replicates. edgeR calls used a false discovery rate-adjusted p below 0.01 and a log2 fold-change threshold of 1. PCA with hierarchical clustering of max-normalized trajectories of the 1000 most abundant clonotypes was used as exploratory dynamics analysis. Separately sequenced CD4+ and CD8+ repertoires were used to assign the CD4 or CD8 phenotype of responding clones. Using fastp trimming at Q25 and MiXCR clonotype assembly, TCRdb reanalyzed the public sequencing data and kept in-frame beta chains. Entries that share a CDR3 protein sequence are merged under the most common genes and DNA. The V and J calls here are based on TCRdb, not the publication. Present in this sample are about 540,000 distinct CDR3 sequences, approximately 20% of which were seen just once. Clones ranked in the top ten supply about 12% of the sample.

The V gene is TRBV7-2 and the J gene is TRBJ1-1, with no D gene named confidently. Material for sequencing was PBMCs or a T cell subset sorted from them (not recorded which). This TCR was sampled from an adult woman who had mild COVID-19 (a few samples of this study predate the infection). The sample titles of this study are shuffled in the database, so cell type and time point are left out; the donor was told from shared clones. The DNA sequence is TGTGCCAGCAGCTTAGTGCGGACGTATAAGAACACTGAAGCTTTCTTT. It codes for CASSLVRTYKNTEAFF.